A single sample is the source of the 3 T cell receptor beta chains below, sequenced in a study of T-cell memory formation after mild COVID-19. TCRdb re-analysed the 5' RACE reads in MiXCR, keeping a single row per CDR3 protein. The sample has under 150,000 distinct CDR3 sequences; about 16% are singletons. Sequenced material: PBMCs or a T cell subset sorted from them (not recorded which). The receptors shown here come from an adult woman who had mild COVID-19 (a few samples of this study predate the infection). Cell type and time point are not known.

The chain couples TRBV3-1 to TRBJ1-2; no clear D. Germline V gives CDR1 LGHDT, CDR2 YNNKEL (reference sequence). V was clipped by 0 bases and J by 5 bases, with 13 bases between them. CDR3 length: 15 residues. DNA for the CDR3: TGTGCCAGCAGCCAAGACCTACGGGGTACGTATGGCTACACCTTC. Its protein product is CASSQDLRGTYGYTF.

This clonotype was observed a handful of times. The chain employs TRBV11-1 and TRBJ2-1; D call uncertain. Between the trimmed V and J ends, which lost 5 bases and 11 bases, there was a span of 13 bases. CDR1 and CDR2 (germline): SGHAT, FQDESV (reference sequence). The length of the CDR3 is 12 residues. DNA of the CDR3: TGTGCCAGCAGCGTCGACTCGATGCAGCAGTTCTTC. Its translation: CASSVDSMQQFF.

V gene TRBV9 combines with J gene TRBJ2-1; the D gene is possibly TRBD1 (6 bases). V dropped 0 bases and J dropped 10 bases, with 14 bases sitting between them. There are 14 residues in the CDR3. Germline values: CDR1 SGDLS, CDR2 YYNGEE. In DNA form, the CDR3 reads TGTGCCAGCAGCGTAGGGGGGCCAGTTGGGGAGCAGTTCTTC. Its translation: CASSVGGPVGEQFF.